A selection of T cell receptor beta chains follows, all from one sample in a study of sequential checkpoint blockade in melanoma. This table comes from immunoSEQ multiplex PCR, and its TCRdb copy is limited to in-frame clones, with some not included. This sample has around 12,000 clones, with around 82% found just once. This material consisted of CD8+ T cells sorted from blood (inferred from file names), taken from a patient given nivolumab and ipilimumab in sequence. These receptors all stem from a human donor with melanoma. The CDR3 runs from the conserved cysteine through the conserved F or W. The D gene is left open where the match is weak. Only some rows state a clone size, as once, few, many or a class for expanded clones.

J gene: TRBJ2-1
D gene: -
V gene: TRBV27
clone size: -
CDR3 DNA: TGTGCCAGCAGTTTAGCGGACACATACAATGAGCAGTTCTTC
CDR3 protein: CASSLADTYNEQFF

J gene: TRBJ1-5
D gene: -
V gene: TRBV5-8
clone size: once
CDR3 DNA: TGTGCCAGCAGCTTGCAGGGTAATCAGCCCCAGCATTTT
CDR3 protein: CASSLQGNQPQHF

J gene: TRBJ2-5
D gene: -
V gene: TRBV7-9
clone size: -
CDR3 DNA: TGTGCCAGCAGCCTGACCACAGGGCCGGAGACCCAGTACTTC
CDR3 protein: CASSLTTGPETQYF

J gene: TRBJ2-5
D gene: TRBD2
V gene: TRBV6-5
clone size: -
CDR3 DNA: TGTGCCAGCAGACGACTAGCGCCGCGGGGAACCCAGTACTTC
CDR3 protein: CASRRLAPRGTQYF

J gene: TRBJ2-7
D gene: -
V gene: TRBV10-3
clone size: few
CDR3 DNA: TGTGCCACACAGGGGGGGTCCTACGAGCAGTACTTC
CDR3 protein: CATQGGSYEQYF

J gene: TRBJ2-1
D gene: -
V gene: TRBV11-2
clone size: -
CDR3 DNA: TGTGCCAGCAGCTTGAGGGCAGATGAGCAGTTCTTC
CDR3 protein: CASSLRADEQFF

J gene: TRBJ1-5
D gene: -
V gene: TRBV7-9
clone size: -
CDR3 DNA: TGTGCCGGCAGCCTGGAGTCCGGCAATCAGCCCCAGCATTTT
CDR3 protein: CAGSLESGNQPQHF

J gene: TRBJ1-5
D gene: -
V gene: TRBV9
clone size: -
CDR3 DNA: TGTGCCAGCAGCGTAAGTTCGCAGGGTCAGCCCCAGCATTTT
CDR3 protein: CASSVSSQGQPQHF

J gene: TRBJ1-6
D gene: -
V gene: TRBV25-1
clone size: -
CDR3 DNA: TGTGCCAGCAGTGAGCGGACAGAGGGGTTGATGCCCCTCCACTTT
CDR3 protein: CASSERTEGLMPLHF

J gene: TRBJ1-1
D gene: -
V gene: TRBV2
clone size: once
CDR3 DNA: TGTGCCAGCAGTGAATCCCAGAACACTGAAGCTTTCTTT
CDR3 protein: CASSESQNTEAFF

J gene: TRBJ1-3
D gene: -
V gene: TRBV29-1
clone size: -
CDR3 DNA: TGCAGCGTTATTGCTCAGGGGAGCGATGGCAACACCATATATTTT
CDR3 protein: CSVIAQGSDGNTIYF

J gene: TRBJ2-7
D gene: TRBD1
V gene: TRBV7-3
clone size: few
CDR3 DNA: TGTGCCAGCAGCCCCAACCGGGACAGGGCCTACGAGCAGTACTTC
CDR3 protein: CASSPNRDRAYEQYF

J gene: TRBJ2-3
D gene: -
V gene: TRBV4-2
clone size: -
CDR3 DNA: TGTGCCAGCAGCCAAGAGCTAGTCAGAGATACGCAGTATTTT
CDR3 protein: CASSQELVRDTQYF

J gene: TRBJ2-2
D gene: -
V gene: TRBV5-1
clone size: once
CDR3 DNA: TGCGCCAGCAGTGTAGCCGGGGAGCTGTTTTTT
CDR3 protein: CASSVAGELFF

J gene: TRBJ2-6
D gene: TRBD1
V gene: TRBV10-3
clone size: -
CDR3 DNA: TGTGCCATCAGTGAGGGGACAGGGGCGACTGGGGCCAACGTCCTGACTTTC
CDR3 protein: CAISEGTGATGANVLTF

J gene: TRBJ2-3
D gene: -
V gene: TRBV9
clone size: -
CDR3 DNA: TGTGCCAGCAGCCGCCTGCTAGACACAGATACGCAGTATTTT
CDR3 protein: CASSRLLDTDTQYF

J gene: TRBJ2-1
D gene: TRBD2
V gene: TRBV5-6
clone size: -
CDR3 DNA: TGTGCCAGCAGCTTGTTTACTAGCGGAAAGTCCTACAATGAGCAGTTCTTC
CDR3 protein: CASSLFTSGKSYNEQFF

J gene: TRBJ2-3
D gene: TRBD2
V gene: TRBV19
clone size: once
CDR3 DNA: TGTGCCAGTAGCATGGGACTAACCCTCACAGATACGCAGTATTTT
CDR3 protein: CASSMGLTLTDTQYF

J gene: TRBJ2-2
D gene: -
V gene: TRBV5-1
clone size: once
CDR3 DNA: TGCGCCAGCAGCTTCGAATCAGGGCCGACCGGGGAGCTGTTTTTT
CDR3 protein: CASSFESGPTGELFF

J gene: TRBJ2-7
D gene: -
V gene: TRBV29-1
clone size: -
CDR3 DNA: TGCAGCGTGGACCAGGGGTACGAGCAGTACTTC
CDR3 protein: CSVDQGYEQYF

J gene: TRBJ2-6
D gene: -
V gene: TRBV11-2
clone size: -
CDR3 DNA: TGTGCCAGCAGCTTAGATAGGGGGGGGTATAGGACTGGGGCCAACGTCCTGACTTTC
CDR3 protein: CASSLDRGGYRTGANVLTF

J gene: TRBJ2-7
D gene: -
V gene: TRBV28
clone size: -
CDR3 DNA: TGTGCCAGCATCGTGGGTAGGGGCCTGGGCGAGCAGTACTTC
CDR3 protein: CASIVGRGLGEQYF

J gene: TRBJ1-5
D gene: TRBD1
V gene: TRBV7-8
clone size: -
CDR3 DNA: TGTGCCAGCAGCTTAGAAGGACAGGGGAGTTTAAATCAGCCCCAGCATTTT
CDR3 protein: CASSLEGQGSLNQPQHF

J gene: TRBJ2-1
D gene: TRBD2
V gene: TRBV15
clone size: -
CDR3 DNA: TGTGCCACCAGCAGTCCTCGACTAGCGGCCACTCTAGGGCTCAATGAGCAGTTCTTC
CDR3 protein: CATSSPRLAATLGLNEQFF

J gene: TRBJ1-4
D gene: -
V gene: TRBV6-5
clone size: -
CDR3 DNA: TGTGCCAGCAGTTTGGGACTACTTGAAAAACTGTTTTTT
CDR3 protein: CASSLGLLEKLFF

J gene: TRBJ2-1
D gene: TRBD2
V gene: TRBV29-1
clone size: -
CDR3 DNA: TGCAGCGTTGAGGGGACTAGCGGTAGCTCCTACAATGAGCAGTTCTTC
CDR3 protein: CSVEGTSGSSYNEQFF

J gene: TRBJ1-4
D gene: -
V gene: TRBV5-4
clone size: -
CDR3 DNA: TGTGCCAGCAGCCGCCTAGGTGAAAAACTGTTTTTT
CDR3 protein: CASSRLGEKLFF

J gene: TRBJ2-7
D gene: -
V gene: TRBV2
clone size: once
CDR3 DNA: TGTGCCAGCAGTGAACGCGCCGAGCAGTACTTC
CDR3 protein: CASSERAEQYF

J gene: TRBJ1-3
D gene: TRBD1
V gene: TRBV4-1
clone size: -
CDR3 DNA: TGCGCCAGCAGCCAGGGGACAGGGAAAGGAAACACCATATATTTT
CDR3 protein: CASSQGTGKGNTIYF

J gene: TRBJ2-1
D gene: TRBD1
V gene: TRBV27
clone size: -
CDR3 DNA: TGTGCCAGCAGTCCCTGGGACAGGGACCAGGGACGCCGCAATGAGCAGTTCTTC
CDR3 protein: CASSPWDRDQGRRNEQFF

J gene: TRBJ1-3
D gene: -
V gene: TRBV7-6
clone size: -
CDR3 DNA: TGTGCCAGCAGCCCGGGCTCTGGAAACACCATATATTTT
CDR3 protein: CASSPGSGNTIYF

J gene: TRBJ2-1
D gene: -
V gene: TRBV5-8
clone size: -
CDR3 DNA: TGTGCCAGCAGCTTGGTAGCGGGACAGCTGTACAATGAGCAGTTCTTC
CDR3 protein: CASSLVAGQLYNEQFF

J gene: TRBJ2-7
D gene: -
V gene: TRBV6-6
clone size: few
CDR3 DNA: TGTGCCAGCAGCCAAGCCGGAGCGAGCTACGAGCAGTACTTC
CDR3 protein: CASSQAGASYEQYF

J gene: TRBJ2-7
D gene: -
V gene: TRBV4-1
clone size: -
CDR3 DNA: TGCGCCAGCAGCCAAGAGGGGCAGGGGTCCTACGAGCAGTACTTC
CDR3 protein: CASSQEGQGSYEQYF

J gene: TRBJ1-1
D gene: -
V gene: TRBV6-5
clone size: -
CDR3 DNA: TGTGCCAGCAGTTATCGGGGGAACACTGAAGCTTTCTTT
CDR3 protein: CASSYRGNTEAFF

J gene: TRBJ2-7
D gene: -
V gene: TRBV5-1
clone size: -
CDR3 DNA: TGCGCCAGCAGCTTGAAGGGGGATGAGCAGTACTTC
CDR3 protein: CASSLKGDEQYF

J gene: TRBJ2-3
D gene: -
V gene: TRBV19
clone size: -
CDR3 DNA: TGTGCCAGTAGTATCGGTCTCTACACGCAGTATTTT
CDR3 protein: CASSIGLYTQYF

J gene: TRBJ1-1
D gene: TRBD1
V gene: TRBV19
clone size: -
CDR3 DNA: TGTGCCAGTACCTCAAATACAGGGGACACTGAAGCTTTCTTT
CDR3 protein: CASTSNTGDTEAFF

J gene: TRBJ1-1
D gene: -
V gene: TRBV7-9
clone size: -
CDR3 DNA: TGTGCCAGCAGCCCAGCTGGCCGGAGCACTGAAGCTTTCTTT
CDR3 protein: CASSPAGRSTEAFF

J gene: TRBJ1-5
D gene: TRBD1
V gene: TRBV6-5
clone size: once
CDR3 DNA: TGTGCCAGCAGTGTACAGGGGGACCATCAGCCCCAGCATTTT
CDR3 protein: CASSVQGDHQPQHF

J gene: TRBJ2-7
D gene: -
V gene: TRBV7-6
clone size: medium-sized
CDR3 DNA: TGTGCCAGCAGCGAGGGACCCAGGAGGGCCGAGCAGTACTTC
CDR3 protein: CASSEGPRRAEQYF

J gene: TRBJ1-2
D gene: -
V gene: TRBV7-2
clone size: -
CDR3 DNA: TGTGCCAGCAGCTTAGCGTACCACTTCGGCTACACCTTC
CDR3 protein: CASSLAYHFGYTF